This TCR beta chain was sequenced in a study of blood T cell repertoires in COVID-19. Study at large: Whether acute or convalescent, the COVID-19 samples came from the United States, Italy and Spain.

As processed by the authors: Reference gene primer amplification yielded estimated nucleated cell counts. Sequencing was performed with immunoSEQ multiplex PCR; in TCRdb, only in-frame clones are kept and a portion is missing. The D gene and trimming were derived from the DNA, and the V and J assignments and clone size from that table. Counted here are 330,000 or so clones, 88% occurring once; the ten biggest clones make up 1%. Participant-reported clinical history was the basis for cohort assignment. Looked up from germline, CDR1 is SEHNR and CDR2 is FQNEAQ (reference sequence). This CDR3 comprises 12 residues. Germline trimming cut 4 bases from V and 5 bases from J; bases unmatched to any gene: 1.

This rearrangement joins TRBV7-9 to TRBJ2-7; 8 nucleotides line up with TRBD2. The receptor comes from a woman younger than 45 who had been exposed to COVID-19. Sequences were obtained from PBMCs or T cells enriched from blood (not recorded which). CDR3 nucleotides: TGTGCCAGCAGCTCGACTAGCGACGAGCAGTACTTC. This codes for CASSSTSDEQYF. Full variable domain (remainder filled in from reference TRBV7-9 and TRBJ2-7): DTGVSQNPRHKITKRGQNVTFRCDPISEHNRLYWYRQTLGQGPEFLTYFQNEAQLEKSRLLSDRFSAERPKGSFSTLEIQRTEQGDSAMYLCASSSTSDEQYFGPGTRLTVT.